These 21 T cell receptor beta chains share one sample of origin, sequenced in a study of cytomegalovirus exposure and HLA in healthy donors. The PCR contained 60 Vbeta and 13 Jbeta primers. The repertoire was sequenced with immunoSEQ multiplex PCR; TCRdb's copy has only in-frame clones and lacks some. This table holds under 130,000 clones, just under 80% found once. Sequences were obtained from PBMCs. These receptors were taken from a man aged 25-45 years in good health and CMV-seronegative.

The sample holds one count of this clone. The CDR3 nucleotides are TGTGCCAGCAGCCCATCGGACCACCTAGCGGGAGGCGCCAATGAGCAGTTCTTC. As protein: CASSPSDHLAGGANEQFF. The gene calls are TRBV5-6 and TRBJ2-1, with 11 bases that match TRBD2. Germline V gene sequence: CDR1 SGHDT, CDR2 YYEEEE. This CDR3 has 18 amino acids. V dropped 4 bases and J dropped 6; count of bases not matched to a gene: 15.

The V and J genes are TRBV20-1 and TRBJ2-5, with D hard to call. The CDR3 is 11 residues long. V gave up 6 bases and J gave up 1 base, with 6 bases separating them. The germline V gene encodes CDR1 DFQATT and CDR2 SNEGSKA (reference sequence). CDR3 protein: CSAQFQETQYF. CDR3 nucleotides: TGCAGTGCCCAATTCCAAGAGACCCAGTACTTC.

This clone was found once. The chain has TRBV4-3 and TRBJ2-2; D remains unclear. Germline-derived CDR1 and CDR2 are LGHNA and YSLEER. The CDR3 totals 14 residues. V was trimmed by 1 base and J by 1 base, leaving 4 bases between them. The CDR3 sequence is CASSQVQNTGELFF. The CDR3 bases are TGCGCCAGCAGCCAAGTTCAGAACACCGGGGAGCTGTTTTTT.

V gene TRBV5-6 combines with J gene TRBJ1-6; D is uncertain. Germline-derived CDR1 and CDR2 are SGHDT and YYEEEE. CDR3 length: 14 residues. Trimming shortened V by 4 bases and J by 5 bases, and 10 bases separated the two germline ends. DNA for the CDR3: TGTGCCAGCAGCCCTAAACAGAATAATTCACCCCTCCACTTT. Translating gives CASSPKQNNSPLHF.

The J gene is TRBJ2-2, the V gene TRBV28; 8 bases match TRBD1. Germline CDR1 reads MDHEN; CDR2 reads SYDVKM. V gave up 6 bases and J gave up 3 bases; unmatched junction bases: 6. The CDR3 has 15 residues. This chain's CDR3 is CASRTTGDYTGELFF. The CDR3 bases are TGTGCCAGCAGGACGACAGGGGACTACACCGGGGAGCTGTTTTTT.

The chain employs TRBV20-1 and TRBJ2-1; D gene ambiguous. Germline CDR1 DFQATT, CDR2 SNEGSKA (reference sequence). This CDR3 is 11 amino acids long. V was shortened by 4 bases and J by 6 bases, with 7 bases between the two germline ends. CDR3 bases: TGCAGTGCTAAAGACTTCAATGAGCAGTTCTTC. It is translated as CSAKDFNEQFF.

This rearrangement joins TRBV10-1 to TRBJ1-1, with D perhaps TRBD1 (6 bases). Germline V CDR1 and CDR2: WNHNN, SYGVQD (reference sequence). The CDR3 is 13 amino acids. The ends were cut back, 8 bases at V and 1 base at J, with 11 bases in the middle. The CDR3: CASGTDRNTEAFF. In DNA form, the CDR3 reads TGCGCCAGCGGAACGGACAGGAACACTGAAGCTTTCTTT.

This clone was counted between two and nine times. Additional DNA sequences in this sample encode the identical CDR3. The gene calls are TRBV29-1 and TRBJ2-1, with TRBD2 as a possible D gene (6 bases). The germline V gene encodes CDR1 SQVTM and CDR2 ANQGSEA. The CDR3 runs to 13 residues. Trimming pared 3 bases from V and 6 bases from J, leaving 12 bases between. The CDR3 reads CSVDPRGGNEQFF. CDR3 nucleotides: TGCAGCGTTGACCCCCGGGGAGGCAATGAGCAGTTCTTC.

This clone has a single count. The chain has TRBV27 and TRBJ2-3, with D perhaps matching TRBD1 (7 bases). V dropped 10 bases and J dropped 0 bases, with 17 bases sitting between them. The CDR3 contains 15 residues. Germline V gene lookup returns CDR1 MNHEY and CDR2 SMNVEV (reference sequence). The DNA for the CDR3 is TGTGCCACCAAAAGGGGGGACAGAAGCACAGATACGCAGTATTTT. It yields the protein CATKRGDRSTDTQYF.

The rearrangement uses TRBV27 and TRBJ1-3; D is perhaps TRBD1 (6 bases). V gave up 0 bases and J gave up 2 bases, with 14 bases separating them. This CDR3 has 17 amino acids. The germline CDR1 and CDR2 sequences are MNHEY and SMNVEV (reference sequence). This CDR3 is CASSLSWGGAAGNTIYF. The CDR3 nucleotides are TGTGCCAGCAGTTTATCGTGGGGGGGCGCAGCTGGAAACACCATATATTTT.

V gene TRBV7-8 combines with J gene TRBJ1-1; TRBD1 matches at 8 bases. Germline V gives CDR1 SGHVS, CDR2 FQNEAQ. The V gene end was trimmed by 6 bases and the J gene end by 5 bases; junction bases not matched to a gene: 5. The CDR3 has 13 amino acids. CDR3: CASRTGGSTEAFF. The CDR3 DNA is TGTGCCAGCAGAACAGGGGGTTCGACTGAAGCTTTCTTT.

The chain couples TRBV19 to TRBJ2-7; tentatively, D is TRBD1 (5 bases). Germline lookup yields CDR1 LNHDA and CDR2 SQIVND (reference sequence). V shed 3 bases and J shed 3 bases, with 9 bases lying between them. The CDR3 has 13 residues. CDR3 region: CASSMAGYYEQYF. The CDR3 DNA sequence: TGTGCCAGTAGTATGGCAGGGTACTACGAGCAGTACTTC.

V is TRBV7-8 and J is TRBJ1-6; no reliable D call. The CDR3 runs 15 residues. The ends were cut back, 3 bases at V and 0 bases at J, with 6 bases in the middle. In germline, CDR1 is SGHVS, CDR2 FQNEAQ. CDR3 amino acids: CASSFESSYNSPLHF. The DNA of the CDR3 is TGTGCCAGCAGCTTTGAGAGCTCCTATAATTCACCCCTCCACTTT.

This chain connects TRBV7-2 to TRBJ2-7; 9 bases fit TRBD2. The CDR3 runs to 17 residues. Trimming at V came to 1 base and at J to 7 bases, leaving 14 bases not matched to a gene. CDR1 and CDR2 from the germline V gene are SGHTA and FQGNSA. The CDR3 is CASSLEASGEMSREQYF. CDR3 bases: TGTGCCAGCAGCTTAGAGGCTAGCGGGGAAATGTCCCGGGAGCAGTACTTC.

The chain joins TRBV27 to TRBJ1-2; TRBD1 is a possible D gene (5 bases). The length of the CDR3 is 13 residues. The ends were cut back, 1 base at V and 10 bases at J, with 13 bases in the middle. The germline CDR1 and CDR2 sequences are MNHEY and SMNVEV (reference sequence). Here the CDR3 DNA reads TGTGCCAGCAGTTTATGGGGCGGAGGGGACTACACCTTC. Encoded protein: CASSLWGGGDYTF.

This sequence joins TRBV29-1 and TRBJ2-5; 15 nucleotides match TRBD2. The CDR3 sequence is 16 residues long. The V segment lost 6 bases and the J segment 1 base; nucleotides outside the gene matches: 6. Germline loops: CDR1 SQVTM, CDR2 ANQGSEA. This CDR3 reads CSVVGLAGGPQETQYF. DNA for the CDR3: TGCAGCGTGGTGGGACTAGCGGGGGGCCCCCAAGAGACCCAGTACTTC.

This chain uses TRBV7-9 with TRBJ1-4, with D possibly matching TRBD1 (5 bases). V was shortened by 5 bases and J by 7 bases, with 14 bases between the two germline ends. The CDR3 runs 14 residues. Per germline, CDR1 SEHNR and CDR2 FQNEAQ (reference sequence). The CDR3 nucleotides are TGTGCCAGCAGCGCCCAGGGCGGCGGTGAAAAACTGTTTTTT. This gives the protein CASSAQGGGEKLFF.

V and J are TRBV29-1 and TRBJ2-5; 11 positions match TRBD1. TRBJ2-7 explains the end of the DNA better; the J call may be wrong. The germline V gene has CDR1 SQVTM and CDR2 ANQGSEA. The CDR3 has 16 residues. CDR3 sequence reads: CSVRGAGTGGTYEQYF. CDR3 coding DNA: TGCAGCGTCAGAGGGGCGGGGACAGGGGGTACCTACGAGCAGTACTTC.

V is TRBV7-2 and J is TRBJ2-1, with 11 bases identical to TRBD2. From germline, CDR1 is SGHTA and CDR2 FQGNSA. This CDR3 has 19 residues. J gave up 0 bases and V 5 bases, and 12 bases lay outside the gene matches. The CDR3 here is CASSPRTSGPLSSYNEQFF. DNA of the CDR3: TGTGCCAGCAGCCCCCGGACTAGCGGGCCTTTAAGCTCCTACAATGAGCAGTTCTTC.

The V call is TRBV27, the J call TRBJ1-6; D is perhaps TRBD1 (5 bases). CDR3 length: 15 residues. Germline CDR1 is MNHEY and CDR2 is SMNVEV (reference sequence). Between the trimmed V and J ends, which lost 2 bases and 6 bases, there was a span of 11 bases. The CDR3 loop reads CASSLHRQGNSPLHF. The DNA of the CDR3 is TGTGCCAGCAGTTTACATCGGCAGGGTAATTCACCCCTCCACTTT.

V usage is TRBV29-1 and J usage is TRBJ2-7; maybe TRBD1 (6 bases). From germline, CDR1 is SQVTM and CDR2 ANQGSEA. This CDR3 region has 13 residues. V lost 3 bases and J lost 3, with 12 bases in between. CDR3 in DNA: TGCAGCGTTGACCCGGGACAAAACTACGAGCAGTACTTC. It yields the protein CSVDPGQNYEQYF.